This entry describes one T cell receptor (beta chain). Its antigen specificity is not known. Base quality data are lacking; no much larger clone is found one base away. This sample was included in a study of shared clonotypes between healthy human individuals (TCRdb year 2020). In the study overall: The cohort included a few men and two women between 18 and 49 years of age. For each donor, CD4 naive and CD4 memory were each run on three plates, CD8 naive on two plates, and CD8 memory on one plate. Blood TCR repertoires of about five healthy adults were deeply sequenced to estimate repertoire size and the extent of clonotype sharing between individuals. Libraries were prepared and TCR repertoires were sequenced by different laboratories using diverse techniques, in order to increase sequencing depth and limit assay-specific biases. Between about 0.85 and 9.5 billion PBMCs per donor were obtained by leukapheresis. Overall results and qualifications from the work: Rarefaction of sorted-subset datasets indicated incomplete sequencing despite the large sequencing depth. The small number of donors limited the genetic and exposure-history diversity represented. Pairwise subsampling indicated that sequencing depth was expected to affect the degree of clonotype sharing among donors. When several donors were compared, the shared fraction of clonotypes was around 5% for naive CD4, around 4% for naive CD8, 2.3% for memory CD4, and 0.35% to 0.4% for memory CD8. Compared with non-shared clonotypes, the clonotypes found in all four sorted-subset donors had higher generation probabilities. Sampling was limited to blood, and TCR repertoires in tissue likely differ from TCR repertoires in blood. Naive subsets generally had larger estimated clonotype richness than memory subsets did.

V gives up 0 bases and J gives up 1 base, and the segment between their germline ends measures 9 bases. CDR1 and CDR2, looked up from the germline V gene, are SGHRS and YFSETQ. From the cysteine up to the phenylalanine, the CDR3 has a length of 15 residues. Only the CDR3 DNA stays, 45 bases, in frame from base 1. TCR CDR3 regions were amplified from genomic DNA by multiplex PCR using the deep immunoSEQ assay. Genomic DNA extracted from each cell subset was distributed evenly over all wells of several immunoSEQ 96-well plates, and each plate served as one replicate. For sorted subsets, each replicate PCR was loaded with 200 ng genomic DNA, equivalent to 30,000 to 35,000 T cell genomes. The purified libraries were quantified using a Qubit 3.0 fluorometer, sized with a Bioanalyzer 2100, and then quantified again using the KAPA Library Quantification kit. Each immunoSEQ 96-well plate was sequenced on its own single-read 150-cycle Illumina NextSeq 550 flow cell. For the original study's pipeline: Because the immunoSEQ output held only junctional sequences and lacked quality scores, the filtering could not match the filtering applied to full-length reads. To assign V/J genes and CDR3, sequences were annotated against IMGT germline references using PyIR, a Python wrapper for IgBLAST v1.9. Reads were filtered out if the reads had weak V/J assignments (E-value above 1e-6), no CDR3, stop codons, out-of-frame junctions, or ambiguous translated residues. A V3J clonotype was defined by an identical inferred V gene, J gene, and CDR3 amino acid sequence. Percentage overlap between repertoires was computed as shared unique clonotypes divided by the size of the smaller repertoire. Repertoire richness was assessed with RTK rarefaction, the Chao1 estimator, and Recon v2.1 estimates of unobserved clonotypes. Generation probabilities for all TCRbeta clonotypes obtained by the gDNA method from a few donors were computed using OLGA. Imported from immuneACCESS, the table was reduced by TCRdb to in-frame sequences with V and J called. These copies leave out some clones; in studies compared against another copy, an unresolved V gene accounts for under half, and the cause of the remainder is not known. V and J calls and clone size are copied from that table; D and trimming were computed from the DNA. Recorded for this sample are over a million clones; around 97% of them occurred a single time. The ten largest clones represent about 1.2% of the sample.

The donors were healthy, HIV-negative adults who had no recently reported acute infections or vaccinations. Every donor was a Caucasian adult living in Nashville, Tennessee, USA. CD4+ T cells were enriched through magnetic negative selection, after which naive cells were positively selected on CD45RA and the remaining negative fraction served as the memory subset. Blood was obtained by leukapheresis, after which PBMCs were separated by Ficoll-Histopaque density gradient centrifugation and cryopreserved in liquid nitrogen vapor phase. Purity and quantity of every magnetically sorted T cell population were checked by analytical flow cytometry. Genomic DNA was isolated from every sorted fraction and measured by UV absorbance on a Nanodrop 2000c.

The sequence was obtained from a man under 40 in good health. The sequence links TRBV5-1 to TRBJ2-3; TRBD2 is possibly the D segment (7 matching bases). Sequencing was done on a sample of naive CD4+ T cells sorted from blood. In the paper's terms, the cell subset or site label means: CD45RA+ positively selected. The CDR3 is CASSLEGGGTDTQYF. The base sequence is TGCGCCAGCAGCTTGGAGGGGGGGGGCACAGATACGCAGTATTTT. Beyond the CDR3, the reference TRBV5-1 and TRBJ2-3 genes provide the residues; the full variable domain reads: KAGVTQTPRYLIKTRGQQVTLSCSPISGHRSVSWYQQTPGQGLQFLFEYFSETQRNKGNFPGRFSGRQFSNSRSEMNVSTLELGDSALYLCASSLEGGGTDTQYFGPGTRLTVL.